The source of this TCR beta chain is a study of T-cell reconstitution after alpha-beta-depleted transplantation in children. Germline CDR1 SGHRS, CDR2 YFSETQ. This CDR3 is built from 16 residues. The trim removed 4 bases at V and 2 bases at J, leaving 11 bases unmatched. This clonotype was detected a few times. What it binds is unknown. Researchers prepared the TCRbeta library using unique molecular identifiers, the study reports. Using its own MiXCR run on the PCR reads, TCRdb lists one record per CDR3 protein. The sample gives some 200,000 distinct CDR3 sequences, approximately 8% of which show up once; under 40% is in the top ten. General observations from the study: Most T-cell counts and diversity one year after the transplant came from T cells that were newly produced. There were some patients whose high TCRbeta diversity at day 60 came from surviving recipient T cells and thymic progenitors. Alpha-beta T cells about two months after transplant reportedly derived from several hundred expanded graft clones.

The chain joins TRBV5-1 to TRBJ2-7; 8 nucleotides line up with TRBD2. The sequenced sample was PBMCs, mostly from graft donor cells, obtained 360 days after TCRalphabeta/CD19-depleted stem cell transplant. The clonotype comes from a male patient between 2 and 10 years old who had a stem cell transplant for acute myeloid leukemia, so the T cells may come from the graft donor. The CDR3 nucleotides read TGCGCCAGCAGCCCTCCAAGCGGGAGAAGGACCTACGAGCAGTACTTC. Translation gives CASSPPSGRRTYEQYF.